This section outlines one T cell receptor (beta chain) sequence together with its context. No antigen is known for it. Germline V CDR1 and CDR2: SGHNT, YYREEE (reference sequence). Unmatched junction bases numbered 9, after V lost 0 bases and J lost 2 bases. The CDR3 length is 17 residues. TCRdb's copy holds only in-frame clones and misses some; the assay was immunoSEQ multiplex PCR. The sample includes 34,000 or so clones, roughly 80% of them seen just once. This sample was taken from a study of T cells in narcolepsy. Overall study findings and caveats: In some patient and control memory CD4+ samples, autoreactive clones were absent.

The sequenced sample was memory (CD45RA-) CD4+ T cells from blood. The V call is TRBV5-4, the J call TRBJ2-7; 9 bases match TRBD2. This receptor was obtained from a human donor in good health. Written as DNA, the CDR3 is TGTGCCAGCAGCTTGGGCGGGAGGGCCCTCGCGGCCTACGAGCAGTACTTC. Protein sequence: CASSLGGRALAAYEQYF.